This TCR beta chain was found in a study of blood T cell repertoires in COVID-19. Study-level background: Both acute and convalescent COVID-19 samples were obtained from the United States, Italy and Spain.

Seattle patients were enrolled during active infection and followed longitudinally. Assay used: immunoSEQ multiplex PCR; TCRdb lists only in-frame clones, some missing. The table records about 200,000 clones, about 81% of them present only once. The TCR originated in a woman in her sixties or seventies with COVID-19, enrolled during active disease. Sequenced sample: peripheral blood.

The CDR3 region is CASSSSRGANYGYTF. CDR3 DNA sequence: TGTGCCAGCAGCTCCAGCAGGGGAGCTAACTATGGCTACACCTTC. J is TRBJ1-2 and V is TRBV5-4, with a possible D match to TRBD1 (6 bases). The CDR3 sequence is 15 residues long. Trimming stripped 3 bases from V and 0 bases from J, with 12 bases between. In germline, CDR1 is SGHNT, CDR2 YYREEE (reference sequence).